These 8 T cell receptor beta chains were sequenced from one sample in a study of cytomegalovirus exposure and HLA in healthy donors. The primer mix had 60 Vbeta and 13 Jbeta primers. Profiling relied on immunoSEQ multiplex PCR, and the TCRdb table lists in-frame clones only, not all of them. The sample data list about 200,000 clones. The sample consisted of PBMCs. These receptors came from a man younger than 45 in good health and CMV-seronegative.

The rearrangement joins TRBV28 to TRBJ2-7, with 15 bases aligning to TRBD2. The CDR3 sequence is 17 residues long. The germline CDR1 and CDR2 sequences are MDHEN and SYDVKM. The V segment lost 5 bases and the J segment 5 bases; nucleotides outside the gene matches: 10. The CDR3 DNA reads as TGTGCCAGCAGTCGGACTAGCGGGGGGGCCGAAATCGACGAGCAGTACTTC. Translation gives CASSRTSGGAEIDEQYF.

CDR3 DNA sequence: TGTGCCAGCAGCTTGTTTAGGGGCGACACTGAAGCTTTCTTT. Protein product: CASSLFRGDTEAFF. The chain combines TRBV5-6 with TRBJ1-1; TRBD1 is a possible D gene (5 bases). The germline gives CDR1 SGHDT, CDR2 YYEEEE. V gave up 1 base and J gave up 3 bases, with 10 bases separating them. The CDR3 extends over 14 amino acids.

The chain combines TRBV7-2 with TRBJ2-5; D not certain. Trimming removed 3 bases from V and 0 bases from J, with 8 bases in between. This CDR3 contains 14 residues. The germline V gene has CDR1 SGHTA and CDR2 FQGNSA. CDR3 region: CASSFSGYQETQYF. In nucleotides, the CDR3 is TGTGCCAGCAGCTTTTCTGGCTACCAAGAGACCCAGTACTTC.

V gene TRBV2 combines with J gene TRBJ1-2; D gene unclear. Looked up from germline, CDR1 is SNHLY and CDR2 is FYNNEI. Trimming took 6 bases from V and 10 from J, leaving 12 bases between them. The CDR3 totals 11 residues. The DNA of the CDR3 is TGTGCCAGCAGCTATAACCGGGACTACACCTTC. This sequence encodes CASSYNRDYTF.

The chain couples TRBV7-2 to TRBJ2-7; a possible D gene is TRBD2 (7 bases). This CDR3 is 14 amino acids long. CDR1 is SGHTA and CDR2 is FQGNSA in the germline V gene. Trimming took 7 bases from V and 0 from J, leaving 13 bases between them. The CDR3 nucleotides read TGTGCCAGCACGGGGGGCCTAGGCTCCTACGAGCAGTACTTC. Protein: CASTGGLGSYEQYF.

The chain joins TRBV7-3 to TRBJ2-1; TRBD2 is a possible D gene (5 bases). Per germline, CDR1 SGHTA and CDR2 FQGTGA. Trimming took off 5 bases at V and 9 bases at J, with 11 bases between the two ends. There are 12 residues in the CDR3. CDR3 sequence: CASSPYGGEQFF. CDR3 sequence (DNA): TGTGCCAGCAGCCCTTACGGAGGTGAGCAGTTCTTC.

The genes are TRBV11-3 and TRBJ1-1; 8 bases align to TRBD1. V shed 5 bases and J 5 bases; nucleotides not matched to a gene: 10. CDR3 size: 15 residues. Germline V gives CDR1 SGHNT, CDR2 YENEEA. CDR3 protein: CASSPGQGEYTEAFF. In DNA, the CDR3 is TGTGCCAGCAGCCCTGGACAGGGAGAGTATACTGAAGCTTTCTTT.

V and J are TRBV2 and TRBJ1-1; 12 bases align to TRBD1. This CDR3 has 15 amino acids. V shed 6 bases, J shed 4 bases, and the junction held 6 bases outside the gene matches. Per germline, CDR1 SNHLY and CDR2 FYNNEI. The CDR3 nucleotides read TGTGCCAGCAGGGGGGACAGGGGGCCGGGCACTGAAGCTTTCTTT. It is translated as CASRGDRGPGTEAFF.